This T cell receptor (beta chain) emerged from a study of blood T cell repertoires in COVID-19 (dated by TCRdb to the early 2020s). In terms of the full investigation: Samples covering the acute and convalescent phases of COVID-19 were provided by collaborators in the United States, Italy and Spain. HLA class I and class II types, where available, came from metadata supplied by the sample provider rather than from assay-based typing. Deeply sampled blood TCRbeta repertoires from subjects exposed to, actively infected with, or recovered from COVID-19 were included in the dataset. A freely available public database, intended as a resource for researchers studying the immune response to SARS-CoV-2, is where the repertoires were released. The sample metadata nearly always contained a de-identified subject ID, COVID-19 status, age in years and sex. The prospective study material was composed of cDNA or gDNA derived from T cells, B-cell-depleted T cells, or PBMCs. The samples were drawn from two sources: the first 160 participants of the ongoing ImmuneRACE study, and 1,254 subjects contributed by 6 global collaborators.

What the work shows at the level of the full study, not this receptor alone: Clinical and demographic metadata were provided uncurated, with the amount varying by source and participant.

The germline V and J ends show losses of 4 bases and 4 bases respectively, and no gene match explains 6 bases of the junction. The CDR1 and CDR2 encoded by the germline V gene are SGHRS and YFSETQ. From the cysteine up to the phenylalanine, the CDR3 has a length of 15 residues. Only CDR3 DNA is held: 45 bases, read in frame from base 1. The immunoSEQ Assay, a bias-controlled multiplex PCR, was used to amplify TCRbeta CDR3 regions from genomic DNA. Per the source publication's procedure: Nucleated cell counts per sample were estimated from amplification of reference gene primers within the assay. To quantify the absolute abundance of each unique TCRbeta CDR3 rearrangement, sequence reads were collapsed and filtered. For each sample, productive Simpson clonality was calculated by taking the square root of Simpson's diversity index across productive rearrangements. This is the immuneACCESS table as TCRdb keeps it, with only in-frame sequences that have V and J called. A part of the clones is gone; compared with another copy, unresolved V genes explain less than half, and the rest is unexplained. D and trimming were read from the DNA, whereas the V and J calls and clone size are those reported in that table. The sample contains hundreds of thousands of clones, more than 80% of them found a single time. Clones ranked in the top ten supply about 1.5% of the sample.

As for this clone: What antigen it recognizes has not been identified. No much larger clonotype is one base removed from it; base qualities were not supplied.

Collaborating institutions collected whole blood in K2EDTA tubes following their own protocols. For TCRbeta analysis, collaborators shipped samples in one of three forms: frozen whole blood, isolated PBMCs, or DNA extracted from either of those sample types. This sequence was found in a woman aged 30 to 39 with active or convalescent COVID-19. The chain is assembled from TRBV5-1 and TRBJ1-4; 8 bases in the junction line up with TRBD1. The sequencing sample was made of peripheral blood. The DNA is TGCGCCAGCAGCCCACAGGGGGTGGTTAATGAAAAACTGTTTTTT. The resulting protein is CASSPQGVVNEKLFF. Supplemented by the reference TRBV5-1 and TRBJ1-4 proteins around the CDR3, the complete variable domain is KAGVTQTPRYLIKTRGQQVTLSCSPISGHRSVSWYQQTPGQGLQFLFEYFSETQRNKGNFPGRFSGRQFSNSRSEMNVSTLELGDSALYLCASSPQGVVNEKLFFGSGTQLSVL.